This T cell receptor beta chain was recorded in a study of spatial heterogeneity in lung cancer (dated by TCRdb to the late 2010s). Turning to the overall study: Beta-chain transcripts were consistently detected in greater numbers than alpha-chain transcripts, which likely reflects a higher abundance of beta-chain transcripts. A strong correlation was found between TCR transcript counts in tumor regions and a T cell transcriptional module score from matched bulk RNA-seq. In the raw uncorrected reads, each unique combination of TCR and UMI appeared more than ten times on average. In non-small cell lung cancer, the study quantitatively compared TCR alpha and beta repertoires across several tumor regions, matched nontumor lung, and blood. Nonsynonymous mutation counts, determined by whole-exome sequencing of tumor tissue, were related to TCR repertoire features. Both alpha and beta chains were TCR-sequenced in samples taken at surgery, namely 220 tumor regions, under 80 matched nontumor lung samples and about 58 PBMC samples.

Points the paper makes about the study in general: The count of ubiquitous expanded TCRs correlated with the count of ubiquitous nonsynonymous mutations, and the count of regional expanded TCRs correlated with the count of regional nonsynonymous mutations. Confirming at a functional level the hypothesis that regional TCRs recognize regional mutations was considered to require additional single-cell paired TCR alpha and beta sequencing. TCR-seq coverage of tumor T cells was estimated at only roughly 7.7% for alpha chains and about 13% for beta chains. The tumor nonsynonymous mutation count correlated with the number of expanded alpha and beta TCRs within the tumor.

The CDR3, cysteine through phenylalanine, is 16 amino acids long. Of all the DNA, just the CDR3 is kept, 48 bases in frame from base 1. V is clipped by 0 bases and J by 5 bases, and the sequence between their germline boundaries is 15 bases long. CDR1 and CDR2 are drawn from the germline V gene (reference sequence): SGHKS, YYEKEE. The meaning of the sample's time point label: sample taken at primary tumor resection. Samples were obtained from 72 patients with early-stage, untreated non-small cell lung cancer from the lung TRACERx cohort. Whole RNA extracted from tumor and nontumor lung tissue, or from cryopreserved PBMC samples, was used for TCR sequencing without cell sorting. Patients were selected for TCR sequencing only if sufficient RNA was available from at least two tumor regions. A lung pathologist reviewed the tumor and adjacent nontumor lung specimens before the specimens were selected.

The library was generated by 5' RACE. TCRdb names NextSeq 500 as the instrument used. The TCR library protocol attached a unique molecular identifier to each TCR cDNA molecule to allow correction of PCR and sequencing errors. The paper's data handling went like this. TCR identification, UMI-based error correction and CDR3 extraction were all carried out with Decombinator tools. TCRs above a frequency of 2 per 1,000, corresponding to the top 1% of the tumor frequency distribution, were defined as expanded. Expanded tumor TCRs were classed as regional if statistically deemed absent (corrected P<0.05) from at least one tumor region, otherwise ubiquitous. Each repertoire was subsampled 100 times to 5,000 TCRs, after which Renyi diversity was computed with the R vegan package. To build CDR3 similarity networks, amino acid triplet string-kernel similarity was used, and CDR3s were connected when their pairwise similarity was above 0.82. The raw public reads went through TCRdb reprocessing: fastp at Q25, MiXCR clone calling, in-frame beta chains kept. Entries that share a CDR3 protein sequence are merged under the most common genes and DNA. TCRdb's processing, not the study's, gives the V and J calls here. Within this sample are approximately 94,000 distinct CDR3 sequences, with 3.5% to 5% of them counted one time only. The top ten clones comprise 21% of the sample.

This clonotype was observed at least ten times. Which antigen it targets is not known. No clone much larger than this one lies a single base away; base qualities are absent. Recombination connected TRBV5-5 to TRBJ1-5; the D gene is possibly TRBD1, with 5 bases matching. Sample: lung tumor tissue, taken at surgery. The sequence was collected from a male donor with early-stage non-small cell lung cancer. The DNA sequence is TGTGCCAGCAGCTTGGGGCGGGGGTTACGGGATCAGCCCCAGCATTTT. Protein translation: CASSLGRGLRDQPQHF.